These T cell receptor beta chains were read from a single sample in a study of patients and donors after allogeneic stem cell transplantation. Via MiXCR, TCRdb re-called the RT-PCR reads, giving one row per CDR3 protein. The sample lists about 210,000 distinct CDR3 sequences, roughly two fifths occurring once. The sample consisted of blood, either unsorted or a sorted T cell fraction (not recorded which). The receptors come from a human donor who was either an allogeneic HSCT recipient or a stem cell or donor lymphocyte infusion donor (not recorded which). It is not recorded whose cells these are; they may come from a transplant donor. Each CDR3 is given with its conserved first and last residue. A D gene is named only where the DNA matches it firmly. Some rows have no size entry. The others give once, few or many, or a class for an expanded clone.

d_call | j_call | cdr3_length | v_call | clone_size | cdr3_aa | cdr3_nt
NA | TRBJ1-3 | 18 | TRBV6-6 | NA | CASSYDPIDPLRRPTIYF | TGTGCCAGCAGTTATGATCCCATTGATCCGCTGAGGCGACCCACCATATATTTT
TRBD1 | TRBJ2-5 | 14 | TRBV12-3/TRBV12-4 | NA | CASSFWTGGETQYF | TGTGCCAGCAGTTTTTGGACAGGAGGAGAGACCCAGTACTTC
NA | TRBJ2-2 | 14 | TRBV10-1 | NA | CASSESRPTGELFF | TGCGCCAGCAGTGAGTCCCGACCGACCGGGGAGCTGTTTTTT
NA | TRBJ2-3 | 15 | TRBV5-1 | NA | CASSLEAGGTDTQYF | TGCGCCAGCAGCTTGGAGGCGGGTGGCACAGATACGCAGTATTTT
NA | TRBJ1-5 | 18 | TRBV12-3/TRBV12-4 | few | CASSLVAGLGLADQPQHF | TGTGCCAGCAGTTTAGTGGCCGGACTGGGTTTAGCCGATCAGCCCCAGCATTTT
NA | TRBJ1-1 | 17 | TRBV12-3/TRBV12-4 | few | CASRVATGRRMSTEAFF | TGTGCCAGCAGAGTCGCTACAGGGAGAAGGATGAGCACTGAAGCTTTCTTT
NA | TRBJ2-7 | 13 | TRBV6-5 | NA | CASSYSMLGEQYF | TGTGCCAGCAGTTACTCGATGTTAGGGGAGCAGTACTTC
NA | TRBJ1-6 | 15 | TRBV15 | few | CATSTPRGSDSPLHF | TGTGCCACCAGCACTCCTAGGGGGAGCGATTCACCCCTCCACTTT
TRBD1 | TRBJ1-3 | 13 | TRBV20-1 | NA | CSAGTGNGNTIYF | TGCAGTGCTGGGACAGGGAATGGAAACACCATATATTTT
NA | TRBJ2-3 | 15 | TRBV12-3/TRBV12-4 | NA | CASTPGARSTDTQYF | TGTGCCAGCACCCCCGGAGCGCGGAGCACAGATACGCAGTATTTT
NA | TRBJ1-5 | 15 | TRBV12-3/TRBV12-4 | few | CASSLAGGPNQPQHF | TGTGCCAGCAGTTTAGCGGGGGGCCCCAATCAGCCCCAGCATTTT
TRBD1 | TRBJ1-2 | 15 | TRBV12-3/TRBV12-4 | NA | CASSPSGGGIYGYTF | TGTGCCAGCAGTCCCAGTGGAGGGGGCATCTATGGCTACACCTTC
NA | TRBJ1-6 | 17 | TRBV4-1 | NA | CASSQEVRAGLVSPLHF | TGCGCCAGCAGCCAAGAAGTTCGGGCAGGGCTTGTTTCACCCCTCCACTTT
TRBD1 | TRBJ1-4 | 15 | TRBV5-1 | NA | CASSLPGTGVEKLFF | TGCGCCAGCAGCTTGCCCGGGACAGGGGTGGAAAAACTGTTTTTT
NA | TRBJ1-2 | 14 | TRBV28 | NA | CASSRPDRSYGYTF | TGTGCCAGCAGCCGCCCAGACAGGAGCTATGGCTACACCTTC
NA | TRBJ1-1 | 12 | TRBV7-9 | few | CASSSVPIGAFF | TGTGCCAGCAGCTCCGTTCCCATAGGAGCTTTCTTT
TRBD2 | TRBJ2-7 | 12 | TRBV10-3 | NA | CAISPGGHEQYF | TGTGCCATCAGTCCGGGGGGGCACGAGCAGTACTTC
NA | TRBJ2-3 | 11 | TRBV20-1 | NA | CSAAFPDTQYF | TGCAGTGCCGCCTTCCCGGATACGCAGTATTTT
NA | TRBJ1-5 | 15 | TRBV5-1 | few | CASSRDGVSNQPQHF | TGCGCCAGCAGCAGGGACGGGGTGAGCAATCAGCCCCAGCATTTT
NA | TRBJ2-5 | 15 | TRBV4-1 | NA | CASSQAGYVQETQYF | TGCGCCAGCAGCCAAGCCGGTTATGTCCAAGAGACCCAGTACTTC
NA | TRBJ2-1 | 15 | TRBV6-2/TRBV6-3 | few | CASSYRGGPYNEQFF | TGTGCCAGCAGTTACCGAGGTGGCCCCTACAATGAGCAGTTCTTC
NA | TRBJ1-3 | 16 | TRBV27 | few | CASSPAGGGSGNTIYF | TGTGCCAGCAGTCCCGCCGGAGGGGGCTCTGGAAACACCATATATTTT
NA | TRBJ2-7 | 10 | TRBV20-1 | NA | CSAREHEQYF | TGCAGTGCTAGAGAGCACGAGCAGTACTTC
NA | TRBJ2-1 | 13 | TRBV11-3 | once | CASSLGLAGEQFF | TGTGCCAGCAGCTTAGGGCTAGCTGGCGAGCAGTTCTTC